This TCR beta chain was identified in a study of T cells in Graves' hyperthyroidism and ophthalmopathy. Between the trimmed V and J ends, which lost 2 bases and 4 bases, there was a span of 9 bases. This CDR3 comprises 13 residues. Germline V CDR1 and CDR2: MNHEY, SVGAGI. Each diagnosis was grounded in clinical symptoms, serum thyroxine and TRAb, thyroid ultrasound, and orbital computed tomography. Amplification targeted TCR beta CDR3 regions from RNA transcripts. First-round RT-PCR targeting the TCR CDR3 was performed with the HTBI primer set. MiXCR, applied by TCRdb to the multiplex PCR reads, yields one record per CDR3 protein. Among over 400,000 distinct CDR3 sequences listed, 22% were seen once.

This clonotype was sampled from a woman aged 70 to 79 with Graves' ophthalmopathy. Sequenced sample: blood. This chain uses TRBV6-5 with TRBJ2-7; D not certain. The CDR3 loop reads CASSYDRQYEQYF. The CDR3, as DNA: TGTGCCAGCAGTTACGACCGCCAATACGAGCAGTACTTC.